This T cell receptor (beta chain) was recovered during a study of T cell repertoires in cytomegalovirus infection. Whole-study context: Recently identified HLA-C-restricted CMV epitopes and well-studied HLA-B-restricted CMV epitopes were used by the study. Matching HLA type, along with CMV infection, was indicated by public TCR beta signatures.

One entry per CDR3 protein, called by TCRdb with MiXCR from the reads. The repertoire includes approximately 730,000 distinct CDR3 sequences, 25% to 35% of them detected once, and approximately 14% sits in the top ten. Study-level findings and limits: There were HLA-C-restricted CMV-specific TCR beta clonotypes dominating the ex vivo response.

This clonotype appeared a few times. The antigen remains unidentified. CDR3 size: 15 residues. V lost 8 bases to trimming and J lost 8 bases, with 21 bases between them. The germline V gene has CDR1 MGHRA and CDR2 YSYEKL. This receptor was taken from a human donor in good health (CMV status not recorded). Some clones in this sample may be carry-over from other donors' samples. Here the sequenced sample was cultured CD8+ T cells from PBMCs, taken from culture after CMV antigen stimulation. This sequence joins TRBV4-1 and TRBJ2-2; D is possibly TRBD2 (6 bases). CDR3 sequence: CASLRRDAGQGELFF. In DNA form, the CDR3 reads TGCGCCAGCCTCCGACGGGACGCGGGGCAAGGGGAGCTGTTTTTT.